This TCR beta chain was recorded in a study of cytomegalovirus exposure and HLA in healthy donors. Study findings and constraints: There were reportedly fewer N-insertions in an Asian-associated ancestry cluster than the roughly 610-donor mean, in a later analysis. Most TCR sequences were uncommon, yet certain public TCRs appeared in many donors.

Germline CDR1 is SGHTA and CDR2 is FQGTGA. The V end lost 0 bases, the J end lost 1 base, and 9 bases lay between the germline ends. The CDR3 length is 15 residues. Primers included in the PCR were 60 Vbeta and 13 Jbeta primers. TCRdb's table, derived via immunoSEQ multiplex PCR, lists solely in-frame clones and lacks some. The sample lists some 180,000 clones, 70% to 80% occurring once. With respect to this clone: Its cognate antigen is unknown.

The clonotype originates from a woman aged 25 to 39 in good health and CMV-seronegative. The J gene is TRBJ1-1, the V gene TRBV7-3; maybe TRBD1 (6 bases). The sequencing input was PBMCs. The CDR3 sequence is CASSLTGAGNTEAFF. The CDR3 DNA sequence: TGTGCCAGCAGCTTAACGGGGGCCGGGAACACTGAAGCTTTCTTT.